The clone carrying this T cell receptor beta chain was recorded at least ten times. The antigen remains unidentified. MiXCR, run by TCRdb on the RACE reads, gives a single entry per CDR3 protein. The data hold fewer than 300,000 distinct CDR3 sequences, with over 8% observed a single time. The sample comes from a study of human T cells and chemical hapten exposure. Turning to the study itself: Minor pooled library volume differences mainly drove per-sample TCR yield variation. Study-wide results and caveats: Alopecia affected the donors, so their immune response may differ from healthy people's.

The time point: pre-sensitization, week 0. Stated treatment: therapeutic diphenylcyclopropenone sensitization with weekly scalp DPC. The study drew its donors from alopecia patients who were 18 to 70 years old and suitable for DPC. Sequencing started from total RNA isolated from unfractionated whole blood. The CDR3 sequence is 14 residues long. V trimming: 5 bases; J trimming: 2 bases; junction bases outside the gene matches: 2. The germline V gene has CDR1 SGHTA and CDR2 FQGNSA. This material consisted of whole blood, taken in connection with sensitization to the hapten diphenylcyclopropenone (DPC). The rearrangement links TRBV7-2 to TRBJ1-5; 8 bases map to TRBD1. The TCR sequence derives from a woman between 40 and 50 years old with alopecia areata. Some clones in this sample may be carry-over from other donors' samples. DNA for the CDR3: TGTGCCAGCAGCACGGACAGGGGCAATCAGCCCCAGCATTTT. Protein: CASSTDRGNQPQHF. The full variable domain, completed using reference TRBV7-2 and TRBJ1-5, is GAGVSQSPSNKVTEKGKDVELRCDPISGHTALYWYRQSLGQGLEFLIYFQGNSAPDKSGLPSDRFSAERTGGSVSTLTIQRTQQEDSAVYLCASSTDRGNQPQHFGDGTRLSIL.